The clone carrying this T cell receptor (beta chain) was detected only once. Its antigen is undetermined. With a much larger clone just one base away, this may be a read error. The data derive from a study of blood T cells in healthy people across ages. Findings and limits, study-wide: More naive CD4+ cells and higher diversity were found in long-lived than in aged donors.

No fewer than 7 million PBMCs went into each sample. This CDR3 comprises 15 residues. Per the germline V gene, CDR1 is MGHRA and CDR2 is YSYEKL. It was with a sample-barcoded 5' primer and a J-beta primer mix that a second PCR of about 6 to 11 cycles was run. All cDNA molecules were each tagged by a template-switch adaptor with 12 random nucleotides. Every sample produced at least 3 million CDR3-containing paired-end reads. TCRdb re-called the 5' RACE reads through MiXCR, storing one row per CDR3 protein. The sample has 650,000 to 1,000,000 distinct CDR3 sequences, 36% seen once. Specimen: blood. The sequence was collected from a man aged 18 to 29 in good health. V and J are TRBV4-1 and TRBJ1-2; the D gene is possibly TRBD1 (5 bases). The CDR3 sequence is CASSQDARETYGYIF. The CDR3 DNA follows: TGCGCCAGCAGCCAAGATGCCAGGGAGACCTATGGCTACATCTTC.